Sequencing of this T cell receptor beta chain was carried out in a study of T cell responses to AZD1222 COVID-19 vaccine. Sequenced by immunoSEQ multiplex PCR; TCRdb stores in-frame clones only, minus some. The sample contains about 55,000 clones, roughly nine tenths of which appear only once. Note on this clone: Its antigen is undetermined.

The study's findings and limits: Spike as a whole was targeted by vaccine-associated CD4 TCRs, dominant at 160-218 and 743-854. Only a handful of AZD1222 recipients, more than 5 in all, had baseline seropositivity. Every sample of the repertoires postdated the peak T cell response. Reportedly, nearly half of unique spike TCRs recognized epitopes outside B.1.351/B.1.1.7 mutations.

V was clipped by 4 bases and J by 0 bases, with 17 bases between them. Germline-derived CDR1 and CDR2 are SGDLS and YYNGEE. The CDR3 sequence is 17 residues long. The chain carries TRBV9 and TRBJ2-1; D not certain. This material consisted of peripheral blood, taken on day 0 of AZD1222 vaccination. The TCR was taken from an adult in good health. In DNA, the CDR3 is TGTGCCAGCAGCACACGACCCACCACGAGCTCCTACAATGAGCAGTTCTTC. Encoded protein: CASSTRPTTSSYNEQFF.